Sequencing of this T cell receptor beta chain was carried out in a study of blood T cell repertoires in COVID-19. Study-wide background: From T cells, B-cell-depleted T cells, or PBMCs came the material, which was cDNA or gDNA.

Sequencing was performed with immunoSEQ multiplex PCR; in TCRdb, only in-frame clones are kept and a portion is missing. There are some 230,000 clones in the sample; approximately 90% occur only once, and approximately 3.8% lies in the top ten. The CDR3 sequence is 15 residues long. CDR1 and CDR2 (germline): MNHEY, SVGAGI. V trimming: 8 bases; J trimming: 5 bases; junction bases outside the gene matches: 10. Adults between roughly 18 and 89 years of age took part from under 30 US areas. This clonotype originated in a woman under 30 in a cohort exposed to, infected with or recovered from COVID-19 (not recorded which). Sequenced sample: PBMCs or T cells enriched from blood (not recorded which). The J gene is TRBJ1-5, the V gene TRBV6-5; TRBD1 matches 9 bases. The CDR3: CASALGTGRYQPQHF. CDR3 in DNA: TGTGCCAGCGCCTTAGGGACAGGGCGATATCAGCCCCAGCATTTT.